These 27 T cell receptor beta chains originate from one sample sequenced in a study of CD8 T cells in Susac syndrome. RNA amounts of roughly 0.5 to 1 ug underwent reverse transcription with random hexamers. TCRdb re-derived calls from the immunoSEQ multiplex PCR reads in MiXCR, one entry per CDR3 protein. In the table there are about 210,000 distinct CDR3 sequences, 95% of which are singletons. The sequenced sample was CD4+ T cells from PBMCs. The receptor source for this set is a human donor with multiple sclerosis.

The J gene is TRBJ2-1, the V gene TRBV10-3; no clear D gene. Germline CDR1 ENHRY, CDR2 SYGVKD. Trimming took 0 bases from V and 5 from J, leaving 2 bases between them. The CDR3 spans 12 residues. The CDR3 bases are TGTGCCATCAGTGAGTCAAACAATGAGCAGTTCTTC. This codes for CAISESNNEQFF.

The chain employs TRBV29-1 and TRBJ2-7, with 9 bases lining up with TRBD1. With 1 base clipped from V and 3 bases from J, the junction kept 22 bases outside the gene matches. This CDR3 is 20 amino acids long. Germline values: CDR1 SQVTM, CDR2 ANQGSEA. The CDR3 protein is CSVEGSWGTGTGNARYEQYF. CDR3 nucleotides: TGCAGCGTTGAAGGTTCGTGGGGGACCGGGACAGGGAATGCCCGCTACGAGCAGTACTTC.

The chain links TRBV5-1 to TRBJ1-4, with D maybe TRBD1 (5 bases). V was pared by 1 base and J by 7 bases, with 8 bases between. The CDR3 covers 13 residues. Germline V gives CDR1 SGHRS, CDR2 YFSETQ. The CDR3 region has the DNA TGCGCCAGCAGCTTGAAAGGGGTTGAAAAACTGTTTTTT. Amino acid sequence: CASSLKGVEKLFF.

The rearrangement uses TRBV30 and TRBJ2-1, with D maybe TRBD2 (6 bases). Per the germline V gene, CDR1 is GTSNPN and CDR2 is SVGIG (reference sequence). The V end lost 3 bases, the J end lost 4 bases, and 19 bases lay between the germline ends. The CDR3 is 16 residues long. The CDR3 spells CAWSGARLRGYNEQFF. Here the CDR3 DNA reads TGTGCCTGGAGCGGGGCCCGGTTGCGGGGATACAATGAGCAGTTCTTC. Full variable domain (rest looked up from reference TRBV30 and TRBJ2-1): SQTIHQWPATLVQPVGSPLSLECTVEGTSNPNLYWYRQAAGRGLQLLFYSVGIGQISSEVPQNLSASRPQDRQFILSSKKLLLSDSGFYLCAWSGARLRGYNEQFFGPGTRLTVL.

This rearrangement joins TRBV20-1 to TRBJ2-5; D is undetermined. The V gene lost 4 bases and the J gene lost 4 bases, with 7 bases spanning the gap. Germline lookup yields CDR1 DFQATT and CDR2 SNEGSKA (reference sequence). The length of the CDR3 is 11 residues. For the CDR3, the DNA is TGCAGTGCTATAGTAGGAGAGACCCAGTACTTC. Protein product: CSAIVGETQYF.

The gene calls are TRBV7-9 and TRBJ2-1; D remains ambiguous. The CDR3 length is 15 residues. V was cut by 1 base and J by 0 bases, with 7 bases left in between. Germline CDR1 reads SEHNR; CDR2 reads FQNEAQ (reference sequence). The CDR3 spells CASSLEFSSYNEQFF. CDR3 nucleotides: TGTGCCAGCAGCTTAGAGTTTAGCTCCTACAATGAGCAGTTCTTC. The complete variable domain, with remaining parts taken from reference TRBV7-9 and TRBJ2-1, reads DTGVSQNPRHKITKRGQNVTFRCDPISEHNRLYWYRQTLGQGPEFLTYFQNEAQLEKSRLLSDRFSAERPKGSFSTLEIQRTEQGDSAMYLCASSLEFSSYNEQFFGPGTRLTVL.

This rearrangement joins TRBV20-1 to TRBJ1-5; D unclear. Germline CDR1 reads DFQATT; CDR2 reads SNEGSKA (reference sequence). The CDR3 runs 14 residues. The V end was cut by 2 bases, the J end by 1 base, with 9 bases between. This chain's CDR3 is CSARMPASNQPQHF. In DNA form, the CDR3 reads TGCAGTGCTAGAATGCCGGCGAGCAATCAGCCCCAGCATTTT.

This sequence joins TRBV20-1 and TRBJ1-1; D may be TRBD1 (6 bases). V lost 1 base and J 8 bases, leaving 8 bases between the germline ends. Germline values: CDR1 DFQATT, CDR2 SNEGSKA (reference sequence). CDR3 size: 11 residues. DNA for the CDR3: TGCAGTGCTAGAGCTGGACAGGAAGCTTTCTTT. This translates into CSARAGQEAFF.

The chain is built from TRBV3-1 and TRBJ1-2; tentatively, D is TRBD1 (5 bases). Trimming removed 4 bases from V and 5 bases from J, with 17 bases in between. The V gene's germline CDR1 is LGHDT and CDR2 YNNKEL (reference sequence). CDR3 length: 15 residues. CDR3: CASSPTQLGAYGYTF. The CDR3 DNA sequence: TGTGCCAGCAGCCCCACGCAGTTAGGGGCATATGGCTACACCTTC.

The J gene is TRBJ2-4, the V gene TRBV4-1, with 10 bases that match TRBD2. This CDR3 spans 15 amino acids. V shed 1 base, J shed 7 bases, and the junction held 4 bases outside the gene matches. Germline V gives CDR1 MGHRA, CDR2 YSYEKL. Here the CDR3 DNA reads TGCGCCAGCAGCCAAGTGGGACTAGCGTTGAACATTCAGTACTTC. It specifies CASSQVGLALNIQYF.

This rearrangement joins TRBV7-9 to TRBJ2-7; a weak D match, TRBD1 (5 bases). CDR1 SEHNR and CDR2 FQNEAQ come from the germline V gene (reference sequence). This CDR3 is 15 amino acids long. The germline V and J ends were trimmed by 0 bases and 3 bases, with 12 bases remaining between them. The CDR3 region is CASSLAQKGDYEQYF. The DNA for the CDR3 is TGTGCCAGCAGCTTAGCGCAGAAAGGGGACTACGAGCAGTACTTC.

The V call is TRBV12-3 or TRBV12-4, the J call TRBJ2-1; D is tentatively TRBD1 or TRBD2 (5 bases each). The CDR3 spans 14 residues. V was pared by 2 bases and J by 10 bases, with 15 bases between. The CDR3 DNA is TGTGCCAGCAGTTTATCGGGGAGTAGGGGCGAGCAGTTCTTC. This sequence encodes CASSLSGSRGEQFF.

This chain links TRBV9 with TRBJ2-3; D gene ambiguous. Germline V gene sequence: CDR1 SGDLS, CDR2 YYNGEE. The CDR3 is 12 residues long. Deletions cut 3 bases from V and 3 bases from J, with 5 bases between. The CDR3 DNA sequence: TGTGCCAGCAGCGCCGAGACAGATACGCAGTATTTT. Its translation is CASSAETDTQYF.

This sequence joins TRBV6-2 or TRBV6-3 and TRBJ2-1; D is ambiguous. Germline-derived CDR1 and CDR2 are MNHEY and SVGEGT. V shed 7 bases and J shed 9 bases, with 7 bases lying between them. The CDR3 consists of 10 residues. CDR3 protein: CASKGSEQFF. For the CDR3, the DNA is TGTGCCAGCAAAGGCAGTGAGCAGTTCTTC.

J is TRBJ2-1 and V is TRBV20-1; D unresolved. The CDR3 is 16 amino acids. Germline V gene sequence: CDR1 DFQATT, CDR2 SNEGSKA (reference sequence). The ends were cut back, 0 bases at V and 0 bases at J, with 12 bases in the middle. The CDR3 DNA reads as TGCAGTGCTAGAGATTATAGGGTTAGCTCCTACAATGAGCAGTTCTTC. Protein: CSARDYRVSSYNEQFF.

V gene TRBV6-6 combines with J gene TRBJ1-1; D call uncertain. CDR1 and CDR2 from the germline V gene are MNHNY and SVGAGI (reference sequence). CDR3 size: 10 residues. V was clipped by 5 bases and J by 11 bases, with 9 bases between them. CDR3 region: CASSRKEAFF. The CDR3 DNA reads as TGTGCCAGCAGTCGTAAGGAGGCTTTCTTT.

This sequence joins TRBV6-5 and TRBJ1-1, with unresolved D. Germline values: CDR1 MNHEY, CDR2 SVGAGI. The CDR3 is made up of 13 amino acids. V was trimmed by 1 base and J by 4 bases, leaving 7 bases between them. The CDR3 protein is CASSYLMGTEAFF. CDR3 DNA sequence: TGTGCCAGCAGTTACTTGATGGGCACTGAAGCTTTCTTT.

This chain uses TRBV28 with TRBJ2-1, with D possibly being TRBD2 (5 bases). The CDR3 has 12 residues. Germline-derived CDR1 and CDR2 are MDHEN and SYDVKM. Trimming took off 6 bases at V and 7 bases at J, with 10 bases between the two ends. CDR3 DNA sequence: TGTGCCAGCAGCAAACTAGTGAATGAGCAGTTCTTC. Protein product: CASSKLVNEQFF. The full variable domain, with the rest looked up from reference TRBV28 and TRBJ2-1, is DVKVTQSSRYLVKRTGEKVFLECVQDMDHENMFWYRQDPGLGLRLIYFSYDVKMKEKGDIPEGYSVSREKKERFSLILESASTNQTSMYLCASSKLVNEQFFGPGTRLTVL.

CDR3 sequence (DNA): TGTGCCAGCAGCCAAGGGGACAGTCCCTCGTTCTACGAGCAGTACTTC. It translates to CASSQGDSPSFYEQYF. The chain couples TRBV14 to TRBJ2-7; 7 nucleotides agree with TRBD1. Germline assignment: CDR1 SGHDN and CDR2 FVKESK. With 1 base clipped from V and 3 bases from J, the junction kept 9 bases outside the gene matches. The CDR3 is 16 amino acids.

V and J are TRBV7-9 and TRBJ1-5; the match to TRBD1 covers 7 bases. Trimming took 3 bases from V and 3 from J; bases not matched to a gene: 5. From germline, CDR1 is SEHNR and CDR2 FQNEAQ (reference sequence). CDR3 length: 15 residues. The CDR3 DNA sequence: TGTGCCAGCAGCTTGGGGACAGCCTACAATCAGCCCCAGCATTTT. This gives the protein CASSLGTAYNQPQHF.

The chain uses TRBV20-1 and TRBJ2-7; 11 bases fit TRBD2. V trimming: 3 bases; J trimming: 6 bases; junction bases outside the gene matches: 10. Germline lookup yields CDR1 DFQATT and CDR2 SNEGSKA (reference sequence). CDR3 length: 15 residues. The CDR3: CSARSLAGGRGEQYF. The CDR3 DNA follows: TGCAGTGCTAGGTCCCTAGCGGGAGGTCGGGGCGAGCAGTACTTC.

The chain couples TRBV7-2 to TRBJ2-1; 8 nucleotides match TRBD1. V trimming: 3 bases; J trimming: 4 bases; junction bases outside the gene matches: 2. The CDR3 is 14 residues long. The V gene's germline CDR1 is SGHTA and CDR2 FQGNSA. The CDR3 sequence is CASSFDRGYNEQFF. CDR3 nucleotides: TGTGCCAGCAGCTTCGACAGGGGATACAATGAGCAGTTCTTC. The complete variable domain, with remaining parts taken from reference TRBV7-2 and TRBJ2-1, reads GAGVSQSPSNKVTEKGKDVELRCDPISGHTALYWYRQSLGQGLEFLIYFQGNSAPDKSGLPSDRFSAERTGGSVSTLTIQRTQQEDSAVYLCASSFDRGYNEQFFGPGTRLTVL.

The chain combines TRBV23-1 with TRBJ2-7; TRBD1 agrees at 7 bases. TRBV23-1 is assigned to the ORF class and has an uncertain function. After removal of 4 bases from V and 5 bases from J, the junction contained 8 bases not matched to a gene. The CDR3 is made up of 14 amino acids. The CDR3 DNA reads as TGCGCCAGCAGTCGCCAGACAGGGACCCACGAGCAGTACTTC. The encoded protein is CASSRQTGTHEQYF.

The CDR3 DNA follows: TGTGCCAGCAACAGGGATCCCGGGGAGCTGTTTTTT. This encodes CASNRDPGELFF. The chain has TRBV28 and TRBJ2-2, with D perhaps matching TRBD1 (6 bases). CDR3 length equals 12 residues. Trimming took off 7 bases at V and 6 bases at J, with 9 bases between the two ends. The V gene's germline CDR1 is MDHEN and CDR2 SYDVKM.

The V and J genes are TRBV30 and TRBJ2-2; 9 bases are a match to TRBD1. V shed 0 bases, J shed 7 bases, and the junction held 6 bases outside the gene matches. The CDR3 totals 15 residues. CDR1 is GTSNPN and CDR2 is SVGIG in the germline V gene (reference sequence). The CDR3 bases are TGTGCCTGGAGTGTACGACAGGGGGTCGGCGGGGAGCTGTTTTTT. Protein sequence: CAWSVRQGVGGELFF.

This chain uses TRBV12-3 or TRBV12-4 with TRBJ2-5; no clear D gene. The CDR3 extends over 13 amino acids. V lost 6 bases, J lost 1 base, and 9 bases lay in between. CDR3 protein: CASSQPPQETQYF. CDR3 DNA: TGTGCCAGCAGCCAGCCTCCCCAAGAGACCCAGTACTTC.

CDR3 DNA: TGTGCCATTCGGGACAACCAAGAGACCCAGTACTTC. This codes for CAIRDNQETQYF. The chain recombines TRBV10-3 with TRBJ2-5; D might be TRBD1 (6 bases). The germline gives CDR1 ENHRY, CDR2 SYGVKD. Trimming left V 9 bases short and J 0 bases short, with 8 bases between. The CDR3 spans 12 residues.